The 19 T cell receptor beta chains in this list originate from one sample, sequenced in a study of post-analysis software for immune sequencing data. Overall study results and limits: Patients had higher frequencies than controls of roughly 5 TRBV segments, including TRBV5-6, TRBV5-1 and TRBV20-1.

For these TCRs, the target antigens are not known. Unique molecular identifiers were built into the TCR beta cDNA libraries. TCRdb ran MiXCR on the PCR reads and lists one entry per CDR3 protein. The sample yields about 800,000 distinct CDR3 sequences, 30% seen once. Sequenced sample: blood. The receptors here all came from a girl aged 10-17 years with multiple sclerosis.

This clonotype showed up just a few times. This chain uses TRBV7-9 with TRBJ2-7; TRBD1 aligns across 9 bases. V was pared by 8 bases and J by 7 bases, with 6 bases of the junction left unmatched. The CDR3 is 12 amino acids. The germline V gene encodes CDR1 SEHNR and CDR2 FQNEAQ (reference sequence). CDR3 region: CASGQGFREQYF. The CDR3 DNA follows: TGTGCCAGCGGACAGGGGTTCCGGGAGCAGTACTTC.

This clonotype was counted many times. V is TRBV6-5 and J is TRBJ2-6, with no clear D. The V end lost 5 bases, the J end lost 2 bases, and 10 bases lay between the germline ends. The CDR3 runs 15 residues. The germline V gene has CDR1 MNHEY and CDR2 SVGAGI. This CDR3 reads CASSSRITGANVLTF. DNA of the CDR3: TGTGCCAGCAGTAGTAGGATTACTGGGGCCAACGTCCTGACTTTC.

With regard to this clonotype: One base away lies a much larger clone, so this may be a sequencing read error. The CDR3 carries no conserved terminal phenylalanine or tryptophan, so it likely arises from a read error. The rearrangement links TRBV4-3 to TRBJ2-1, with unresolved D. The CDR3 is 16 residues long. The V end was cut by 0 bases, the J end by 0 bases, with 9 bases between. Germline values: CDR1 LGHNA, CDR2 YSLEER. DNA for the CDR3: TGCGCCAGCAGCCAAGAAGTTGGCAACTCCTACAATGAGCAGTTCTCC. This translates into CASSQEVGNSYNEQFS.

The rearrangement joins TRBV6-1 to TRBJ2-7, with a tentative D call TRBD2 (5 bases). Germline-derived CDR1 and CDR2 are MNHNS and SASEGT. The length of the CDR3 is 12 residues. The ends were cut back, 0 bases at V and 9 bases at J, with 9 bases in the middle. CDR3 amino acids: CASSEAGGGQYF. For the CDR3, the DNA is TGTGCCAGCAGTGAAGCCGGAGGAGGGCAGTACTTC.

This clonotype has just a few counts. The chain recombines TRBV9 with TRBJ2-7, with 7 bases identical to TRBD2. The CDR3 loop spans 14 amino acids. The V gene end was trimmed by 3 bases and the J gene end by 2 bases; junction bases not matched to a gene: 5. Germline V gene data show CDR1 as SGDLS and CDR2 as YYNGEE. The DNA for the CDR3 is TGTGCCAGCAGCGCCCTAGCGGAACCCTACGAGCAGTACTTC. Encoded protein: CASSALAEPYEQYF.

This clonotype has a handful of counts. The rearrangement uses TRBV4-2 and TRBJ2-3, with TRBD2 identical over 7 bases. CDR3 size: 19 residues. CDR1 and CDR2 (germline): LGHNA, YNFKEQ. J lost 1 base, V lost 0 bases, and 13 bases had no gene match. CDR3 in DNA: TGTGCCAGCAGCCAAGACCCCCCCACTACTAGCGACCGCACAGATACGCAGTATTTT. Its protein product is CASSQDPPTTSDRTDTQYF.

The chain carries TRBV29-1 and TRBJ2-1; 8 bases match TRBD2. This CDR3 spans 13 amino acids. Germline V gene data show CDR1 as SQVTM and CDR2 as ANQGSEA. Trimming took 6 bases from V and 2 from J; bases not matched to a gene: 3. The CDR3 coding sequence is TGCAGCGTCAGCGGGAGCACCTACAATGAGCAGTTCTTC. Protein sequence: CSVSGSTYNEQFF.

The V gene is TRBV20-1, the J gene TRBJ2-5; D gene ambiguous. Trimming stripped 1 base from V and 3 bases from J, with 9 bases between. The CDR3 is 13 residues long. In germline, CDR1 is DFQATT, CDR2 SNEGSKA (reference sequence). DNA of the CDR3: TGCAGTGCTAGAGCTGGATGGGAAGAGACCCAGTACTTC. Its translation: CSARAGWEETQYF.

This clonotype was detected only a few times. The chain joins TRBV24-1 to TRBJ2-5; 11 positions match TRBD1. This CDR3 contains 16 residues. CDR1 and CDR2 from the germline V gene are KGHDR and SFDVKD. The junction had 8 bases not matched to a gene; V was cut back by 4 bases and J by 5 bases. The CDR3 reads CATSDTGTGGGETQYF. The DNA of the CDR3 is TGTGCCACCAGTGACACCGGGACAGGGGGTGGCGAGACCCAGTACTTC.

A single count supports this clonotype. This sequence joins TRBV29-1 and TRBJ2-1, with 7 positions matching TRBD2. Germline CDR1 SQVTM, CDR2 ANQGSEA. The CDR3 is 11 residues long. V trimming: 6 bases; J trimming: 12 bases; junction bases outside the gene matches: 8. This CDR3 is CSVGRDYVQFF. The CDR3 DNA reads as TGCAGCGTCGGACGGGACTATGTGCAGTTCTTC.

This clonotype occurred a few times. The J gene is TRBJ2-7, the V gene TRBV27; 9 positions match TRBD1. V lost 3 bases, J lost 4 bases, and 4 bases stayed unmatched. Germline CDR1 and CDR2: MNHEY and SMNVEV (reference sequence). CDR3 length: 14 amino acids. The CDR3 loop reads CASSFSDRGYEQYF. CDR3 in DNA: TGTGCCAGCAGTTTCTCGGACAGGGGTTACGAGCAGTACTTC.

This clonotype has at least ten counts. The chain uses TRBV5-6 and TRBJ2-5; 8 bases are a match to TRBD2. Losses at the gene ends were 6 bases for V and 4 bases for J; bases not matched to a gene: 11. The CDR3 is 15 amino acids. CDR1 SGHDT and CDR2 YYEEEE come from the germline V gene. DNA for the CDR3: TGTGCCAGCAACGACGCGGGGGGATACCGAGAGACCCAGTACTTC. This translates into CASNDAGGYRETQYF.

This sequence joins TRBV29-1 and TRBJ2-3; TRBD2 agrees at 9 bases. Germline V CDR1 and CDR2: SQVTM, ANQGSEA. The CDR3 is 15 amino acids. The V segment lost 6 bases and the J segment 4 bases; nucleotides outside the gene matches: 11. The CDR3 bases are TGCAGCGTAGGGACTAGCCGATCCTCTTCAGATACGCAGTATTTT. It specifies CSVGTSRSSSDTQYF.

The gene calls are TRBV12-3 or TRBV12-4 and TRBJ2-3, with 7 positions matching TRBD2. The CDR3 length is 15 residues. J lost 4 bases, V lost 2 bases, and 6 bases had no gene match. The DNA for the CDR3 is TGTGCCAGCAGTTTACGAGGCGGGAGCGCAGATACGCAGTATTTT. Protein product: CASSLRGGSADTQYF.

This CDR3 is CASSLAPGLGNTEAFF. As DNA, the CDR3 is TGTGCCAGCAGCCTGGCCCCGGGACTCGGGAACACTGAAGCTTTCTTT. V gene TRBV5-6 combines with J gene TRBJ1-1; tentatively, D is TRBD1 (5 bases). From germline, CDR1 is SGHDT and CDR2 YYEEEE. The germline V and J ends were trimmed by 4 bases and 1 base, with 17 bases remaining between them. The CDR3 runs 16 residues.

The chain uses TRBV28 and TRBJ2-2; maybe TRBD2 (6 bases). Germline loops: CDR1 MDHEN, CDR2 SYDVKM. The CDR3 runs to 15 residues. V lost 1 base and J lost 3, with 9 bases in between. The DNA of the CDR3 is TGTGCCAGCAGTTTATTCGGAGGGCACACCGGGGAGCTGTTTTTT. Translation gives CASSLFGGHTGELFF.

This rearrangement joins TRBV5-1 to TRBJ2-3; possible D gene TRBD1, 6 bases. CDR3 length: 14 amino acids. The V end was cut by 4 bases, the J end by 0 bases, with 9 bases between. Germline loops: CDR1 SGHRS, CDR2 YFSETQ. CDR3 in DNA: TGCGCCAGCAGCAGGGGGACCAGCACAGATACGCAGTATTTT. It codes for CASSRGTSTDTQYF.

The chain uses TRBV6-5 and TRBJ2-7; D remains ambiguous. V was clipped by 5 bases and J by 7 bases, with 12 bases between them. The CDR3 spans 12 residues. Germline assignment: CDR1 MNHEY and CDR2 SVGAGI. The CDR3 region has the DNA TGTGCCAGCAGTCCCCTGACGGAAGAGCAGTACTTC. This gives the protein CASSPLTEEQYF.

This clonotype has only a few counts. This chain connects TRBV4-3 to TRBJ2-1, with D perhaps assigned TRBD1 or TRBD2 (6 bases each). Germline V gene sequence: CDR1 LGHNA, CDR2 YSLEER. V lost 0 bases and J 10 bases, leaving 16 bases between the germline ends. The CDR3 length is 15 residues. The CDR3 nucleotides are TGCGCCAGCAGCCAAGACTCCGGGGGCCTCTTAGAGCAGTTCTTC. Translation gives CASSQDSGGLLEQFF.